What follows are 18 T cell receptor beta chains derived from one specimen sequenced in a study of breast tumors, draining lymph nodes, adjacent tissues. MiXCR, applied by TCRdb to the multiplex PCR reads, yields one record per CDR3 protein. The data contain about 21,000 distinct CDR3 sequences, under 60% of them singletons. Sequencing was done on a sample of breast tumor tissue. Receptors originate from a female donor with breast cancer. Some clones in this sample may be carry-over from other donors' samples.

This clonotype was detected ten times or more. The chain has TRBV20-1 and TRBJ2-2; 10 nucleotides align to TRBD1. V shed 5 bases, J shed 7 bases, and the junction held 7 bases outside the gene matches. This CDR3 region has 14 residues. Germline V gene data show CDR1 as DFQATT and CDR2 as SNEGSKA (reference sequence). DNA for the CDR3: TGCAGTGCTCCGACAGGGGGCGAATTCGGGGAGCTGTTTTTT. It yields the protein CSAPTGGEFGELFF.

The chain couples TRBV24-1 to TRBJ1-4; no reliable D call. The CDR3 is made up of 15 amino acids. V lost 2 bases and J lost 7, with 13 bases in between. The germline CDR1 and CDR2 sequences are KGHDR and SFDVKD. In DNA, the CDR3 is TGTGCCACCAGTGATTCCCGGTCACCTCGTGAAAAACTGTTTTTT. Translation gives CATSDSRSPREKLFF.

This clonotype was seen a handful of times. The chain combines TRBV7-6 with TRBJ1-2, with TRBD1 as a possible D gene (5 bases). The CDR3 has 19 residues. V was pared by 3 bases and J by 0 bases, with 23 bases between. Germline-derived CDR1 and CDR2 are SGHVS and FNYEAQ. CDR3 protein: CASSLGTRRVEKANYGYTF. In DNA, the CDR3 is TGTGCCAGCAGCTTGGGGACTCGGAGGGTGGAAAAAGCTAACTATGGCTACACCTTC. Based on the CDR3 plus reference TRBV7-6 and TRBJ1-2, the full variable domain is GAGVSQSPRYKVTKRGQDVALRCDPISGHVSLYWYRQALGQGPEFLTYFNYEAQQDKSGLPNDRFSAERPEGSISTLTIQRTEQRDSAMYRCASSLGTRRVEKANYGYTFGSGTRLTVV.

The V and J genes are TRBV7-4 and TRBJ2-2, with D possibly TRBD1 on 6 matching bases. The CDR3 is made up of 14 amino acids. CDR1 is SGHVT and CDR2 is SQSDAQ in the germline V gene. V lost 4 bases, J lost 7 bases, and 13 bases lay in between. The CDR3 DNA sequence: TGTGCCAGCAGCTCTGACAGGAGCCTCGGGGAGCTGTTTTTT. It specifies CASSSDRSLGELFF.

This clonotype was seen only once. The V and J genes are TRBV5-8 and TRBJ2-1; D not resolved. Trimming shortened V by 2 bases and J by 4 bases, and 1 base separated the two germline ends. The germline V gene has CDR1 SGHTS and CDR2 YDEGEE. The CDR3 covers 11 residues. The CDR3 region is CASSFYNEQFF. The DNA of the CDR3 is TGTGCCAGCAGCTTTTACAATGAGCAGTTCTTC.

To note about this clonotype: A read error may explain this, as a much larger clone is one base away. The chain employs TRBV24-1 and TRBJ1-1, with D possibly TRBD1 on 5 matching bases. With 4 bases removed from V and 4 bases from J, the gap between germline ends came to 15 bases. Per the germline V gene, CDR1 is KGHDR and CDR2 is SFDVKD. This CDR3 has 15 amino acids. CDR3 sequence: CATSESGSKSTEAFF. CDR3 sequence (DNA): TGTGCCACCAGTGAGTCAGGGTCTAAGAGCACTGAAGCTTTCTTT.

As concerns this clonotype: Because it lacks the conserved phenylalanine or tryptophan at the end, this CDR3 is likely a read error. No DNA is shown, since the ends of the CDR3 on it are uncertain; the CDR3 is the one TCRdb lists. CDR3 protein: CSARVPRTS. This rearrangement joins TRBV20-1 to TRBJ1-4. The germline gives CDR1 DFQATT, CDR2 SNEGSKA (reference sequence). The CDR3 totals 9 residues, both ends included.

About this clonotype itself: One junction end does not reproduce the germline sequence, and a read error may be involved. The rearrangement joins TRBV5-1 to TRBJ1-3; no firm D call. Germline V lookup: CDR1 SGHRS, CDR2 YFSETQ. This CDR3 is 16 amino acids long. This CDR3 reads CASSLVAADSGNTVYF. Written as DNA, the CDR3 is TGCGCCAGCAGCTTGGTTGCCGCCGACTCCGGGAACACCGTATATTTT.

This clonotype was seen ten or more times. The V gene is TRBV7-9, the J gene TRBJ1-4, with a weak D call TRBD1 (6 bases). V lost 9 bases and J lost 1, with 9 bases in between. The CDR3 runs 13 residues. Germline V gene sequence: CDR1 SEHNR, CDR2 FQNEAQ (reference sequence). As DNA, the CDR3 is TGTGCCAGTCAGGGGAGAACTAATGAAAAACTGTTTTTT. It codes for CASQGRTNEKLFF.

V and J are TRBV29-1 and TRBJ1-2, with D possibly being TRBD1 (5 bases). Germline loops: CDR1 SQVTM, CDR2 ANQGSEA. V was shortened by 7 bases and J by 6 bases, with 18 bases between the two germline ends. The CDR3 is made up of 13 amino acids. The CDR3 sequence is CSAGNSDSHGYTF. Here the CDR3 DNA reads TGCAGCGCCGGAAACAGTGACAGCCATGGCTACACCTTC.

This clonotype came up many times. The CDR3 sequence is CASNIAGGLGDEQFF. CDR3 nucleotides: TGCGCCAGCAACATAGCGGGAGGGCTTGGGGATGAGCAGTTCTTC. This sequence joins TRBV10-2 and TRBJ2-1; 11 bases agree with TRBD2. This CDR3 contains 15 residues. Losses at the gene ends were 7 bases for V and 8 bases for J; bases not matched to a gene: 10. The V gene's germline CDR1 is WSHSY and CDR2 SAAADI.

In this sample, this clonotype turned up once. The genes are TRBV7-2 and TRBJ1-3; possible D gene TRBD1, 6 bases. The CDR3 covers 14 residues. V dropped 6 bases and J dropped 8 bases, with 17 bases sitting between them. In germline, CDR1 is SGHTA, CDR2 FQGNSA. For the CDR3, the DNA is TGTGCCAGCAGTTGGGGGGCGGGGGGACACACCATATATTTT. This translates into CASSWGAGGHTIYF.

The chain has TRBV12-3 or TRBV12-4 and TRBJ1-3; D uncertain. This CDR3 spans 12 amino acids. Trimming cost V 3 bases and J 0 bases, with 0 bases left between them. CDR3 protein: CASSFSGNTIYF. The DNA of the CDR3 is TGTGCCAGCAGTTTCTCTGGAAACACCATATATTTT.

Sample share makes this clonotype medium-sized. V is TRBV10-3 and J is TRBJ1-5, with 7 positions matching TRBD1. Germline V gene data show CDR1 as ENHRY and CDR2 as SYGVKD. V lost 8 bases and J lost 7; bases outside the gene matches: 11. This CDR3 has 14 residues. DNA for the CDR3: TGTGCCATCTCGGCAGGGGGTAGGGGGCAGCCCCAGCATTTT. As protein: CAISAGGRGQPQHF.

Details on this clonotype: The junction differs from germline at one of its ends, possibly a read error. The V gene is TRBV18, the J gene TRBJ2-7; D remains unclear. The CDR3 is made up of 12 amino acids. CDR1 is KGHSH, CDR2 LQKENI, per germline. The chain's CDR3 is CASSRTAYVQYF. As DNA, the CDR3 is TGTGCCAGCTCCCGTACTGCCTACGTGCAGTACTTC.

The chain joins TRBV2 to TRBJ1-4, with D unresolved. This CDR3 spans 15 amino acids. Germline V gene lookup returns CDR1 SNHLY and CDR2 FYNNEI. V was trimmed by 7 bases and J by 0 bases, leaving 12 bases between them. The CDR3 DNA reads TGTGCCAGCAAGATCCAGGTTGCAACTAATGAAAAACTGTTTTTT. Residues: CASKIQVATNEKLFF.

The V and J genes are TRBV7-8 and TRBJ2-7; D perhaps matches TRBD2 (6 bases). CDR1 and CDR2 (germline): SGHVS, FQNEAQ. Trimming took off 2 bases at V and 0 bases at J, with 11 bases between the two ends. The CDR3 has 15 residues. The CDR3 region is CASSLRGSGSYEQYF. The CDR3 nucleotides are TGTGCCAGCAGCTTAAGGGGTAGCGGCTCCTACGAGCAGTACTTC. Together with reference TRBV7-8 and TRBJ2-7, the CDR3 gives the full variable domain: GAGVSQSPRYKVAKRGQDVALRCDPISGHVSLFWYQQALGQGPEFLTYFQNEAQLDKSGLPSDRFFAERPEGSVSTLKIQRTQQEDSAVYLCASSLRGSGSYEQYFGPGTRLTVT.

This chain connects TRBV11-2 to TRBJ2-7, with TRBD2 identical over 8 bases. CDR3 length: 15 amino acids. J lost 2 bases, V lost 6 bases, and 9 bases had no gene match. Germline CDR1 and CDR2: SGHAT and FQNNGV. The DNA for the CDR3 is TGTGCCAGCAGGTCGAACGGGAGGGCCCCCTACGAGCAGTACTTC. It yields the protein CASRSNGRAPYEQYF. Full variable domain (remainder filled in from reference TRBV11-2 and TRBJ2-7): EAGVAQSPRYKIIEKRQSVAFWCNPISGHATLYWYQQILGQGPKLLIQFQNNGVVDDSQLPKDRFSAERLKGVDSTLKIQPAKLEDSAVYLCASRSNGRAPYEQYFGPGTRLTVT.